What follows is one T cell receptor beta chain and its context. Its target is unknown. Repertoires were generated with immunoSEQ multiplex PCR, while TCRdb's copy carries only in-frame clones and drops some. The sample has 95,000 to 150,000 clones, roughly 84% seen once. Germline trimming cut 6 bases from V and 6 bases from J; bases unmatched to any gene: 6. Germline values: CDR1 SGHTA, CDR2 FQGNSA. This CDR3 is 13 amino acids long. This sample was included in a study of T cell responses to AZD1222 COVID-19 vaccine. The study's findings and limits: The study sampled repertoires only after the peak T cell response. Nearly half of spike-specific TCRs reportedly target variant regions that are unmutated in the B.1.351 and B.1.1.7 variants. Just five or six AZD1222 recipients tested seropositive at baseline. Donors skewed white British and female; clonal diversity was possibly underestimated.

Sequencing used peripheral blood, obtained on day 0 of AZD1222 vaccination. The chain has TRBV7-2 and TRBJ1-2, with 8 bases identical to TRBD1. The sequence came from an adult in good health. The CDR3 here is CASRRDRGNGYTF. The CDR3 nucleotides are TGTGCCAGCAGACGCGACAGGGGCAATGGCTACACCTTC.